The present T cell receptor beta chain was sequenced within a study of human T cells and chemical hapten exposure. Across the whole study: Throughout a study of about 6 months, patients underwent weekly scalp administration of diphenylcyclopropenone doses.

There are many counts of this clonotype. Its matching antigen is unknown. TCRdb passed the RACE reads through MiXCR, listing each CDR3 protein once. The repertoire holds about 84,000 distinct CDR3 sequences, with 11% as singletons. This sample's time point: patch test 3, about 24 weeks after DPC sensitization. Treatment defined: therapeutic diphenylcyclopropenone sensitization with weekly scalp DPC. Sample donors consisted of patients with alopecia, aged 18 to 70 years, who were suitable for DPC. Unfractionated whole blood served as the source for total RNA extraction. CDR1 SGHVS and CDR2 FNYEAQ come from the germline V gene. Losses at the gene ends were 0 bases for V and 4 bases for J; bases not matched to a gene: 7. The CDR3 consists of 17 residues. The study's findings and limits: Compared with pre-sensitization or healthy control sets, expanded TCRs clustered more.

The sequence came from a woman aged 45-60 years with alopecia areata. Some clones in this sample may be carry-over from other donors' samples. The chain employs TRBV7-6 and TRBJ2-7, with 12 bases matching TRBD1. This specimen consisted of whole blood, obtained in connection with sensitization to the hapten diphenylcyclopropenone (DPC). The CDR3 loop is CASSLAGTGGAGYEQYF. In DNA form, the CDR3 reads TGTGCCAGCAGCTTAGCCGGGACAGGGGGCGCGGGATACGAGCAGTACTTC.